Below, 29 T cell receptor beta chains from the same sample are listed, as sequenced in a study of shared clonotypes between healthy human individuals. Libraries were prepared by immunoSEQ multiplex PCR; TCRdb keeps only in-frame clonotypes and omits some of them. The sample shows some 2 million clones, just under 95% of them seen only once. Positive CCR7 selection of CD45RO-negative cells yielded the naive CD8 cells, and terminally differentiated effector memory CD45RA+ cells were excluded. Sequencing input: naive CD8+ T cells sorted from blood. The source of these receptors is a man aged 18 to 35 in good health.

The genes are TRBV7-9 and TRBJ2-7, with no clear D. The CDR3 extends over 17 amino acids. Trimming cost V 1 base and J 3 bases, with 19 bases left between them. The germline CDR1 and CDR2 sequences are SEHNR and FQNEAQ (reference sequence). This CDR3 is CASSLDGEGRKFYEQYF. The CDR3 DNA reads TGTGCCAGCAGCTTAGACGGAGAAGGACGGAAGTTCTACGAGCAGTACTTC.

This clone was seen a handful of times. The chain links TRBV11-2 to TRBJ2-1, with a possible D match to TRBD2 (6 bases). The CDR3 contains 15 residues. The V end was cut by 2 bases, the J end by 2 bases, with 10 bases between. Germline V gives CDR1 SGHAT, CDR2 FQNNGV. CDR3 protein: CASSLSASAYNEQFF. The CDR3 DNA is TGTGCCAGCAGCTTATCGGCTAGCGCCTACAATGAGCAGTTCTTC.

The CDR3 nucleotides are TGCGCCAGCAGCCCTGAGACAGGGGTCCGGGGTATGGATAATTCACCCCTCCACTTT. This translates into CASSPETGVRGMDNSPLHF. The V gene is TRBV4-1, the J gene TRBJ1-6; 8 positions match TRBD1. CDR3 length: 19 amino acids. V was clipped by 4 bases and J by 5 bases; unmatched bases: 16. Germline V lookup: CDR1 MGHRA, CDR2 YSYEKL.

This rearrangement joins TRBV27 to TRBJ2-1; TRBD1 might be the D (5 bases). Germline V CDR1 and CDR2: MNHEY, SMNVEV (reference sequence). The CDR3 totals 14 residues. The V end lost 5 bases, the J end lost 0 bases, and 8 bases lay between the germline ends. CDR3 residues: CASSKDTSYNEQFF. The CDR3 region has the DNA TGTGCCAGCAGTAAGGACACCTCCTACAATGAGCAGTTCTTC.

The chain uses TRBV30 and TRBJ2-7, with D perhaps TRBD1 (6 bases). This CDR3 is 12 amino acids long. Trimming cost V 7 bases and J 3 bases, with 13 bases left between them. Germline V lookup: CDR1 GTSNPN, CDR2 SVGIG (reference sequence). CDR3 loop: CALQGAHYEQYF. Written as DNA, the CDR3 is TGTGCCTTACAGGGAGCCCACTACGAGCAGTACTTC.

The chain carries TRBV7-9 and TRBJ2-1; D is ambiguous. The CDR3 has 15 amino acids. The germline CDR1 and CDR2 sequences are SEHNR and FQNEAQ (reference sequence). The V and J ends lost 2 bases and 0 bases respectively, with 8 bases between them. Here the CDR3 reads CASSLNAPSYNEQFF. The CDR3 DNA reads TGTGCCAGCAGCTTAAACGCACCCTCCTACAATGAGCAGTTCTTC. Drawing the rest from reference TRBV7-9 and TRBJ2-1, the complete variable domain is DTGVSQNPRHKITKRGQNVTFRCDPISEHNRLYWYRQTLGQGPEFLTYFQNEAQLEKSRLLSDRFSAERPKGSFSTLEIQRTEQGDSAMYLCASSLNAPSYNEQFFGPGTRLTVL.

The CDR3 sequence: CASSQDGSSLSSGNTIYF. CDR3 nucleotide sequence: TGCGCCAGCAGCCAAGATGGGAGTTCCCTAAGCTCTGGAAACACCATATATTTT. The chain is built from TRBV4-1 and TRBJ1-3; D is unclear. Germline V lookup: CDR1 MGHRA, CDR2 YSYEKL. Trimming stripped 0 bases from V and 0 bases from J, with 15 bases between. This CDR3 region has 18 residues.

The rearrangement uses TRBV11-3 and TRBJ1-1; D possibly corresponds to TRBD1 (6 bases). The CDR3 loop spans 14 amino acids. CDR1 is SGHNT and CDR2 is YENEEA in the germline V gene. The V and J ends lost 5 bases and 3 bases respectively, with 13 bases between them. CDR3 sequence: CASSNRDKDTEAFF. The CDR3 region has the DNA TGTGCCAGCAGCAACCGGGACAAGGACACTGAAGCTTTCTTT.

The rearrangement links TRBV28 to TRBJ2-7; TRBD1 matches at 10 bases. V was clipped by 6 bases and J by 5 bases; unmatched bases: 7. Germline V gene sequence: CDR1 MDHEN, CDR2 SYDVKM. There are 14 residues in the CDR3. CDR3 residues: CASRMTGGFHEQYF. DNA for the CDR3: TGTGCCAGCAGAATGACAGGGGGCTTCCACGAGCAGTACTTC.

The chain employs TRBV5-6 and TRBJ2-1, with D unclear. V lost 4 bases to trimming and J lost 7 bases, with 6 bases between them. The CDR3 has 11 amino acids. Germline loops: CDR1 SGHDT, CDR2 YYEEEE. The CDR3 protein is CASSLMNEQFF. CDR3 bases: TGTGCCAGCAGCCTGATGAATGAGCAGTTCTTC.

CDR3 in amino acids: CASSPEQGLHSYEQYF. The CDR3 nucleotides are TGTGCCAGCTCACCAGAACAGGGACTCCACTCCTACGAGCAGTACTTC. The chain carries TRBV18 and TRBJ2-7; D might be TRBD1 or TRBD2, each matching 6 bases. V lost 2 bases and J lost 0, with 14 bases in between. The CDR3 extends over 16 amino acids. Germline V lookup: CDR1 KGHSH, CDR2 LQKENI.

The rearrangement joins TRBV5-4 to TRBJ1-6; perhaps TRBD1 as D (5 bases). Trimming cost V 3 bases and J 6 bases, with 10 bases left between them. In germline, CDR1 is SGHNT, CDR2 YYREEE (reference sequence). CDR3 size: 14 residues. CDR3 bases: TGTGCCAGCAGCTCCCAGGGAGGTAATTCACCCCTCCACTTT. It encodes CASSSQGGNSPLHF.

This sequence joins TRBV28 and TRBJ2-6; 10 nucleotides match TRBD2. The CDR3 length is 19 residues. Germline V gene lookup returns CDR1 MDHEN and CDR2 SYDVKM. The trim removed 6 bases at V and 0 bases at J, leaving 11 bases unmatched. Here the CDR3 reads CASSIPSSGGASGANVLTF. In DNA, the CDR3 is TGTGCCAGCAGCATCCCTTCTAGCGGGGGTGCCTCTGGGGCCAACGTCCTGACTTTC.

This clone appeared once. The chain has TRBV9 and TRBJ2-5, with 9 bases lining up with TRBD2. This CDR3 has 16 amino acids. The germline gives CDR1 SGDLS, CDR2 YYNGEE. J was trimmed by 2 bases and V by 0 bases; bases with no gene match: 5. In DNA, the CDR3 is TGTGCCAGCAGCGTAGTCGGTAGCGGGGGACAAGAGACCCAGTACTTC. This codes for CASSVVGSGGQETQYF.

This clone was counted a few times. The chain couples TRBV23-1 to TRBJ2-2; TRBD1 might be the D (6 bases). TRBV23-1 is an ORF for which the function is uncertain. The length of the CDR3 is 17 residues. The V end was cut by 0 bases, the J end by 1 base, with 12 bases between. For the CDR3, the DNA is TGCGCCAGCAGTCAATCGATAGGCAGGGGGAACACCGGGGAGCTGTTTTTT. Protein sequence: CASSQSIGRGNTGELFF.

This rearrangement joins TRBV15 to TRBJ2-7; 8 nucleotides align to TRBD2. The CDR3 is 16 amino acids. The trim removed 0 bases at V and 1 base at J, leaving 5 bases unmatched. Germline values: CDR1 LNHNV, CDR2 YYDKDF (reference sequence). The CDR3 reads CATSRDPASGSYEQYF. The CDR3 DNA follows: TGTGCCACCAGCAGAGATCCCGCTAGCGGGTCCTACGAGCAGTACTTC.

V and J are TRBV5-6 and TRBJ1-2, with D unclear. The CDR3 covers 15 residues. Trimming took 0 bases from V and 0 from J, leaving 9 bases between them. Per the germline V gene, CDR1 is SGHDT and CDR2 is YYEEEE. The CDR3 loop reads CASSLAPVTNYGYTF. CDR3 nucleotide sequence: TGTGCCAGCAGCTTGGCTCCAGTCACTAACTATGGCTACACCTTC.

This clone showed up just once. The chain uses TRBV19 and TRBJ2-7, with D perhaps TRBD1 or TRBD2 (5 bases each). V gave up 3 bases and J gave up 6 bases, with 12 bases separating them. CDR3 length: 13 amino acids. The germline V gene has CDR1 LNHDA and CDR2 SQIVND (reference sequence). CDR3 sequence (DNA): TGTGCCAGTAGTATGGGGTGGGGGAGCGAGCAGTACTTC. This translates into CASSMGWGSEQYF.

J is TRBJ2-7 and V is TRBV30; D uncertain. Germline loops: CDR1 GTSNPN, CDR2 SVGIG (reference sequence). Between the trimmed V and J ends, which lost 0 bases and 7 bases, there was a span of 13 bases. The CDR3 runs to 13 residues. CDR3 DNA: TGTGCCTGGAGTGTACTACCCGGAGCAGAGCAGTACTTC. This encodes CAWSVLPGAEQYF.

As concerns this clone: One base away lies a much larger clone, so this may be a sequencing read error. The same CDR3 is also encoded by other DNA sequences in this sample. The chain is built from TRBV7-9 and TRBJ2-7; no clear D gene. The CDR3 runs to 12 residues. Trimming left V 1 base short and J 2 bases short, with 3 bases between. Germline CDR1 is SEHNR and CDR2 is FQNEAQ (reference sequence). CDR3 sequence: CASSLGAYEQYF. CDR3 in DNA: TGTGCCAGCAGCTTAGGCGCCTACGAGCAGTACTTC.

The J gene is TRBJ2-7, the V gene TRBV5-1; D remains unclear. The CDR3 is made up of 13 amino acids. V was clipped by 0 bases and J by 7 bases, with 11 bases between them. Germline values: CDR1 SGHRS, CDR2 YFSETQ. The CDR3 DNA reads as TGCGCCAGCAGCTTGGGACCCCCGCGGGAGCAGTACTTC. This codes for CASSLGPPREQYF.

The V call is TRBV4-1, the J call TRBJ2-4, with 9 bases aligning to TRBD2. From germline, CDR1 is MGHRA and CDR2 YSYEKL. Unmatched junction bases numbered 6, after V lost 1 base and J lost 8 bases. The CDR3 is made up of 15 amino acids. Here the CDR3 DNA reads TGCGCCAGCAGCCAAGGAGAGGTAGCGGGGGACATTCAGTACTTC. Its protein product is CASSQGEVAGDIQYF.

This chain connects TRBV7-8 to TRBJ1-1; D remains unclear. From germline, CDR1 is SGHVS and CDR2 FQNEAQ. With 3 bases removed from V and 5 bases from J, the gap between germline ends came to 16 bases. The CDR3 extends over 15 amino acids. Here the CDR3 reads CASSFAHSLGTEAFF. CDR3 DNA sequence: TGTGCCAGCAGCTTCGCTCACAGTTTAGGAACTGAAGCTTTCTTT.

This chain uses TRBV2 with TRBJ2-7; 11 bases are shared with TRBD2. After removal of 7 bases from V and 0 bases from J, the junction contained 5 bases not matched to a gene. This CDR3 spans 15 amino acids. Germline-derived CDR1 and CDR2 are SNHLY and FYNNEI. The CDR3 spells CASTRLAGPSYEQYF. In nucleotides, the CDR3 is TGTGCCAGCACTCGACTAGCGGGGCCCTCCTACGAGCAGTACTTC.

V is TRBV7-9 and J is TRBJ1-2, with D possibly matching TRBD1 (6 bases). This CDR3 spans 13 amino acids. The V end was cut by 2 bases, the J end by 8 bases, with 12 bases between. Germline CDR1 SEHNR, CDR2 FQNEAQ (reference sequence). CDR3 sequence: CASSLQGYHGYTF. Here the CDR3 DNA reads TGTGCCAGCAGCTTACAGGGGTACCACGGCTACACCTTC. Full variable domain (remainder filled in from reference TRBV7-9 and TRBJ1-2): DTGVSQNPRHKITKRGQNVTFRCDPISEHNRLYWYRQTLGQGPEFLTYFQNEAQLEKSRLLSDRFSAERPKGSFSTLEIQRTEQGDSAMYLCASSLQGYHGYTFGSGTRLTVV.

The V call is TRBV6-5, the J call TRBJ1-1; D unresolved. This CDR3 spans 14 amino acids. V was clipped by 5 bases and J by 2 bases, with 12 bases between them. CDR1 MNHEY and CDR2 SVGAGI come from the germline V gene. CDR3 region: CASSPFGGNTEAFF. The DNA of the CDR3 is TGTGCCAGCAGTCCTTTCGGCGGTAACACTGAAGCTTTCTTT.

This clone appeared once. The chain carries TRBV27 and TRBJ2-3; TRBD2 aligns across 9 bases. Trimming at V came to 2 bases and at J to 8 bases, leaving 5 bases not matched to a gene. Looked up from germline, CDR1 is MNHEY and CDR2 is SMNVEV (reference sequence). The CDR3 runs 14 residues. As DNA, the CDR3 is TGTGCCAGCAGTTTAGCGGGAGGGCCGGGTACGCAGTATTTT. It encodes CASSLAGGPGTQYF.

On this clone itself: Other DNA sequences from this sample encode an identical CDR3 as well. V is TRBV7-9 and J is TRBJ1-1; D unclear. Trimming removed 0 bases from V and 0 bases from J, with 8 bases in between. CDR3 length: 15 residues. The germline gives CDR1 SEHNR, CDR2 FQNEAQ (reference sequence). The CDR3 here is CASSLASGVNTEAFF. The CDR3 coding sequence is TGTGCCAGCAGCTTAGCGTCAGGCGTGAACACTGAAGCTTTCTTT.

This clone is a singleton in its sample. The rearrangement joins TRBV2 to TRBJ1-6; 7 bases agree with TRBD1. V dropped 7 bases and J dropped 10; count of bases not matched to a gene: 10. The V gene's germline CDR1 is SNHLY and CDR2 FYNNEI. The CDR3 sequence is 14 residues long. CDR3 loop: CASTRPGTVSPLHF. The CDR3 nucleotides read TGTGCCAGCACTCGGCCCGGGACAGTGTCACCCCTCCACTTT.